These T cell receptor beta chains were read from a single sample in a study of T cells after posttransplantation cyclophosphamide. Only in-frame clones appear in the TCRdb table, and some are missing; sequencing was by immunoSEQ multiplex PCR. The data show tens of thousands of clones, none appearing only once, with roughly 2.2% held by the ten largest. The sequencing sample was made of PBMCs. These receptors came from a man in his forties in good health, CMV-negative, and a related stem cell transplant donor. CDR3s leave out the opening cysteine and the closing phenylalanine or tryptophan.

V: TRBV27; J: TRBJ1-5; length: 12; CDR3: ASSFSGQGQPQH
V: TRBV23-1; J: TRBJ2-3; length: 16; CDR3: ASSQKTNAGGGTDTQY
V: TRBV11-3; J: TRBJ2-7; length: 13; CDR3: ASSLGTGGIYEQY
V: TRBV6-1; J: TRBJ2-4; length: 12; CDR3: ASRMRDRQNIQY
V: TRBV5-4; J: TRBJ1-2; length: 12; CDR3: ASSPRTGTNGYT
V: TRBV28; J: TRBJ2-7; length: 10; CDR3: ASRDSGYEQY
V: TRBV2; J: TRBJ2-7; length: 11; CDR3: ASDGTQKYEQY
V: TRBV15; J: TRBJ2-3; length: 20; CDR3: ATSSRGGASSGRAPSTDTQY
V: TRBV6-5; J: TRBJ1-5; length: 14; CDR3: ASSSSSLGGAQPQH
V: TRBV10-3; J: TRBJ2-5; length: 14; CDR3: AISGRLAGVRETQY
V: TRBV11-2; J: TRBJ2-3; length: 11; CDR3: ASSYIAADTQY
V: TRBV28; J: TRBJ2-5; length: 12; CDR3: ASRNTGIPETQY
V: TRBV7-9; J: TRBJ2-1; length: 16; CDR3: ASSLSTDRGKFYNEQF
V: TRBV30; J: TRBJ1-2; length: 11; CDR3: AWSESGGYGYT
V: TRBV28; J: TRBJ1-2; length: 11; CDR3: ASSLDRFYGYT
V: TRBV28; J: TRBJ2-5; length: 13; CDR3: ASSLRQGFGETQY
V: TRBV7-7; J: TRBJ2-5; length: 11; CDR3: ASSRDFQETQY
V: TRBV19; J: TRBJ2-7; length: 11; CDR3: ASSIGTVYEQY
V: TRBV27; J: TRBJ1-3; length: 13; CDR3: ASSLSRRSGNTIY
V: TRBV10-1; J: TRBJ2-3; length: 13; CDR3: ASSGGTANTDTQY
V: TRBV7-2; J: TRBJ1-5; length: 12; CDR3: ASSFRAPNQPQH
V: TRBV7-2; J: TRBJ2-5; length: 10; CDR3: ASAQGRETQY
V: TRBV30; J: TRBJ1-1; length: 10; CDR3: AWSPGGAEAF
V: TRBV7-6; J: TRBJ2-5; length: 12; CDR3: ASSVGRSGETQY
V: TRBV7-9; J: TRBJ2-7; length: 13; CDR3: ASSAETSVPYEQY
V: TRBV2; J: TRBJ2-7; length: 11; CDR3: ARSKTGGYEQY
V: TRBV28; J: TRBJ1-2; length: 13; CDR3: ASSWGGVSHYGYT